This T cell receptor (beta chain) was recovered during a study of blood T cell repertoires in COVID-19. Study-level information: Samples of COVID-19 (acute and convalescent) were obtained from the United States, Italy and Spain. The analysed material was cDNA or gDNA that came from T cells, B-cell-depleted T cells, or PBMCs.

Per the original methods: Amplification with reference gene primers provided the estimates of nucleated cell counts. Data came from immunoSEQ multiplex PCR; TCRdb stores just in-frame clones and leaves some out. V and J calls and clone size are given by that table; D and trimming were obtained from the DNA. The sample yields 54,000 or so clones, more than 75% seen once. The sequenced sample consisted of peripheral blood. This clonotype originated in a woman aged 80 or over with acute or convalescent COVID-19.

CDR3 protein: CASSSPQGAAQPQHF. CDR3 DNA sequence: TGTGCCAGCAGTTCCCCACAGGGGGCGGCTCAGCCCCAGCATTTT. The rearrangement joins TRBV6-6 to TRBJ1-5; 9 nucleotides line up with TRBD1. Per germline, CDR1 MNHNY and CDR2 SVGAGI (reference sequence). Trimming took 4 bases from V and 6 from J; bases not matched to a gene: 7. The CDR3 consists of 15 residues.